This TCR beta chain stems from a study of blood T cell repertoires in COVID-19. The overall study: The origin of the acute and convalescent COVID-19 samples was the United States, Italy and Spain. Sample material is recorded as cDNA or gDNA derived from T cells, B-cell-depleted T cells, or PBMCs.

Per the authors' pipeline: Reference gene primers were amplified, and this amplification served to estimate nucleated cell counts. TCRdb keeps only in-frame clones here, not all; method: immunoSEQ multiplex PCR. V and J calls and clone size are those listed in that table; D and trimming were worked out from the DNA. Of 300,000 to 400,000 clones listed, over 70% were seen once; the top ten hold almost 3%. There are 13 residues in the CDR3. After removal of 1 base from V and 9 bases from J, the junction contained 4 bases not matched to a gene. Germline CDR1 is LGHDT and CDR2 is YNNKEL (reference sequence). Points on this clone: This CDR3 is also generated by other DNA sequences in the sample.

The source material was peripheral blood. This clonotype was sampled from a man younger than 40 with active or convalescent COVID-19. The genes are TRBV3-1 (or the pseudogene TRBV3-2) and TRBJ1-2; 8 bases fit TRBD1. The CDR3: CASSQGGTGRYTF. CDR3 sequence (DNA): TGTGCCAGCAGCCAAGGAGGGACAGGACGCTACACCTTC.